This T cell receptor (beta chain) was sequenced for a study of OX40 agonist ivuxolimab in advanced cancers. Turning to the study itself: Patients received the agonistic anti-OX40 (CD134) antibody ivuxolimab.

Measured with immunoSEQ multiplex PCR; TCRdb has only the in-frame clones, and not every one. Among around 94,000 clones listed, 92% were seen once. CDR1 and CDR2 from the germline V gene are SNHLY and FYNNEI. CDR3 size: 16 residues. Losses at the gene ends were 11 bases for V and 2 bases for J; bases not matched to a gene: 15. This specimen consisted of CD4+ or CD8+ T cells sorted from blood, obtained in a trial of the OX40 agonist ivuxolimab. The J gene is TRBJ2-3, the V gene TRBV2; 8 bases are shared with TRBD2. The TCR originated in an adult with an advanced solid tumor such as melanoma, head and neck, liver or kidney cancer. In DNA, the CDR3 is TGTGCCTTAAAAGGGGCAGCGGGGGACTACACAGATACGCAGTATTTT. Protein: CALKGAAGDYTDTQYF.